This TCR beta chain originates from a study of blood T cells in healthy people across ages. Study-wide results and limits: Age showed a roughly linear inverse relationship with TCR beta diversity per million T cells.

The V gene's germline CDR1 is PRHDT and CDR2 FYEKMQ (reference sequence). The CDR3 has 15 residues. V was clipped by 5 bases and J by 0 bases, with 12 bases between them. For this clonotype: Antigen: not known.

Through a sample-barcoded 5' primer and a J-beta primer mix, a second PCR was run for roughly 6 to 11 cycles. MiXCR was run by TCRdb on the 5' RACE reads, yielding one entry per CDR3 protein. The sample records 600,000 or so distinct CDR3 sequences, roughly 21% being singletons. Donors each provided around 10 milliliters of peripheral blood. Researchers isolated at least 6.5 million PBMCs per sample. Total RNA was isolated from each sample in quantities of at least 6 micrograms. The chain combines TRBV13 with TRBJ2-3; D might be TRBD1 (5 bases). The sequencing sample was made of blood. The sequence derives from a man aged 70-80 years in good health. The chain's CDR3 is CASSTRTTSTDTQYF. Written as DNA, the CDR3 is TGTGCCAGCAGCACCCGGACAACGAGCACAGATACGCAGTATTTT.